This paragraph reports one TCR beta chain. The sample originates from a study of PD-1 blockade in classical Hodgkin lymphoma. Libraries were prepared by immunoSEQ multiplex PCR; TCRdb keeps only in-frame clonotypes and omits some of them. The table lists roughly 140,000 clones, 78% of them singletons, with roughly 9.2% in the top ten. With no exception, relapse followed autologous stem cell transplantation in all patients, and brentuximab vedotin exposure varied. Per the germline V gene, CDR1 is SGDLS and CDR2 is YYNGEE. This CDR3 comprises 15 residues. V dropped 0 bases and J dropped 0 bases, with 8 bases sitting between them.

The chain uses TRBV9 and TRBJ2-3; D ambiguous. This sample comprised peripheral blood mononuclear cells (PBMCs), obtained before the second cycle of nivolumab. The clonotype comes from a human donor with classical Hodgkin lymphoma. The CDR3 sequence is CASSVDSSSTDTQYF. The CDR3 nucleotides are TGTGCCAGCAGCGTAGACAGTTCTAGCACAGATACGCAGTATTTT.